This T cell receptor beta chain is from a study of OX40 agonist ivuxolimab in advanced cancers. Study background: Every 2 weeks, patients received ivuxolimab intravenously, dosed at 0.01 to 10 mg/kg.

The CDR3 extends over 19 amino acids. Unmatched junction bases numbered 19, after V lost 5 bases and J lost 8 bases. In germline, CDR1 is MDHEN, CDR2 SYDVKM. Data came from immunoSEQ multiplex PCR; TCRdb stores just in-frame clones and leaves some out. The sample has 120,000 or so clones, over 85% seen once; the top ten hold 0.27%. If patients had autoimmune disease history or systemic immunosuppression, they were excluded. Source: CD4+ or CD8+ T cells sorted from blood, taken in a trial of the OX40 agonist ivuxolimab. The chain links TRBV28 to TRBJ2-1; 12 bases are shared with TRBD2. This receptor was obtained from an adult with an advanced solid tumor such as melanoma, head and neck, liver or kidney cancer. In DNA form, the CDR3 reads TGTGCCAGCAGTCCCATCACCTCACGACTAGCGGGAGAAGGCGATGAGCAGTTCTTC. Its translation: CASSPITSRLAGEGDEQFF.